These 27 T cell receptor beta chains share one sample of origin, sequenced in a study of radiotherapy plus CTLA-4 blockade in lung cancer. The assay was immunoSEQ multiplex PCR, and TCRdb's table has in-frame clones only and misses some. The table lists around 91,000 clones, 88% of them singletons. The sequences come from peripheral blood, collected from a patient treated with radiotherapy plus ipilimumab. The receptors stem from a human donor with non-small cell lung cancer that progressed on radiotherapy plus ipilimumab.

This clone showed up just once. This sequence joins TRBV30 and TRBJ1-5; perhaps TRBD1 as D (6 bases). Trimming left V 0 bases short and J 6 bases short, with 9 bases between. The CDR3 totals 13 residues. Germline lookup yields CDR1 GTSNPN and CDR2 SVGIG (reference sequence). The CDR3 loop reads CAWSVLQGQPQHF. In DNA form, the CDR3 reads TGTGCCTGGAGTGTACTACAGGGTCAGCCCCAGCATTTT.

The rearrangement uses TRBV7-9 and TRBJ2-3; tentatively, D is TRBD2 (6 bases). V was shortened by 7 bases and J by 3 bases, with 17 bases between the two germline ends. The CDR3 loop spans 15 amino acids. CDR1 SEHNR and CDR2 FQNEAQ come from the germline V gene (reference sequence). As DNA, the CDR3 is TGTGCCAGCAACGTCGGGCTAGCGTGGACAGATACGCAGTATTTT. Translated, it gives CASNVGLAWTDTQYF. Full variable domain (rest looked up from reference TRBV7-9 and TRBJ2-3): DTGVSQNPRHKITKRGQNVTFRCDPISEHNRLYWYRQTLGQGPEFLTYFQNEAQLEKSRLLSDRFSAERPKGSFSTLEIQRTEQGDSAMYLCASNVGLAWTDTQYFGPGTRLTVL.

This clone has only one observation. The chain recombines TRBV12-5 with TRBJ2-7; D might be TRBD1 (5 bases). V gave up 7 bases and J gave up 0 bases, with 10 bases separating them. The CDR3 length is 13 residues. The germline V gene encodes CDR1 LGHNT and CDR2 FRNRAP. The CDR3 nucleotides read TGTGCTAGTGCCCTAGACAGCTCCTACGAGCAGTACTTC. Its protein product is CASALDSSYEQYF. Together with reference TRBV12-5 and TRBJ2-7, the CDR3 gives the full variable domain: DARVTQTPRHKVTEMGQEVTMRCQPILGHNTVFWYRQTMMQGLELLAYFRNRAPLDDSGMPKDRFSAEMPDATLATLKIQPSEPRDSAVYFCASALDSSYEQYFGPGTRLTVT.

J is TRBJ1-1 and V is TRBV29-1, with TRBD1 matching over 7 bases. With 8 bases clipped from V and 5 bases from J, the junction kept 11 bases outside the gene matches. Germline assignment: CDR1 SQVTM and CDR2 ANQGSEA. CDR3 size: 13 residues. The CDR3 DNA follows: TGCAGCACCACAGGGGTTTTTTTGACTGAAGCTTTCTTT. It encodes CSTTGVFLTEAFF.

The rearrangement links TRBV19 to TRBJ2-7; 12 nucleotides align to TRBD2. From germline, CDR1 is LNHDA and CDR2 SQIVND (reference sequence). The length of the CDR3 is 20 residues. J gave up 2 bases and V 5 bases, and 19 bases lay outside the gene matches. CDR3 in amino acids: CASSSNPLAGGPIRAYEQYF. The CDR3 bases are TGTGCCAGTAGTTCCAACCCTCTAGCGGGAGGGCCTATCAGGGCCTACGAGCAGTACTTC.

The rearrangement uses TRBV6-5 and TRBJ1-3, with D uncertain. The CDR3 contains 15 residues. Trimming stripped 5 bases from V and 4 bases from J, with 15 bases between. Germline V gives CDR1 MNHEY, CDR2 SVGAGI. CDR3 bases: TGTGCCAGCAGTCGAGGAGTTGCACCGGGAAACACCATATATTTT. Its protein is CASSRGVAPGNTIYF.

Here the CDR3 DNA reads TGTGCCAGCAAAATAGGAGGGCCGAGCTCCTACGAGCAGTACTTC. Translating gives CASKIGGPSSYEQYF. The chain is built from TRBV5-4 and TRBJ2-5; D is possibly TRBD2 (6 bases). The assigned J gene may be wrong: the sequence end matches TRBJ2-7 better. The CDR3 runs to 15 residues. Germline V gene sequence: CDR1 SGHNT, CDR2 YYREEE (reference sequence).

The V and J genes are TRBV7-3 and TRBJ2-1, with 11 bases lining up with TRBD2. The CDR3 contains 16 residues. The V segment lost 5 bases and the J segment 8 bases; nucleotides outside the gene matches: 11. Germline V gene lookup returns CDR1 SGHTA and CDR2 FQGTGA. The CDR3 nucleotides are TGTGCCAGCAGCCAAACTAGCGGGAGAAGTAAAGATGAGCAGTTCTTC. Residues: CASSQTSGRSKDEQFF.

The genes are TRBV7-9 and TRBJ2-2; D unclear. V was shortened by 2 bases and J by 0 bases, with 4 bases between the two germline ends. This CDR3 contains 14 residues. Germline-derived CDR1 and CDR2 are SEHNR and FQNEAQ (reference sequence). The CDR3 spells CASSLQPNTGELFF. For the CDR3, the DNA is TGTGCCAGCAGCTTACAACCGAACACCGGGGAGCTGTTTTTT.

The rearrangement uses TRBV7-2 and TRBJ2-3, with D uncertain. V was clipped by 4 bases and J by 4 bases, with 21 bases between them. Germline V gene data show CDR1 as SGHTA and CDR2 as FQGNSA. The CDR3 has 17 residues. CDR3 in amino acids: CASSSDRSNRVADTQYF. The CDR3 region has the DNA TGTGCCAGCAGCTCAGATCGGTCGAATAGAGTTGCAGATACGCAGTATTTT.

This clone was counted a single time. The gene calls are TRBV21-1 and TRBJ1-4. TRBV21-1 is shown as a pseudogene. The length of the CDR3 is 17 residues. The CDR3 bases are TGTGCCAGCAGCAAAACGCGGGGCCCTCCTGTGCGGGAAAAACTGTTTTTT. Protein sequence: CASSKTRGPPVREKLFF.

The chain joins TRBV11-3 to TRBJ1-5; D might be TRBD1 (5 bases). Germline loops: CDR1 SGHNT, CDR2 YENEEA. Trimming left V 5 bases short and J 6 bases short, with 14 bases between. The CDR3 consists of 14 residues. The CDR3 nucleotides are TGTGCCAGCAGCGGTTGTCGGGGCGGTCAGCCCCAGCATTTT. This translates into CASSGCRGGQPQHF.

With regard to this clone: Other nucleotide sequences in the sample specify the same CDR3. The V call is TRBV9, the J call TRBJ1-3, with D hard to call. Germline V gene data show CDR1 as SGDLS and CDR2 as YYNGEE. This CDR3 comprises 14 residues. V gave up 2 bases and J gave up 4 bases, with 10 bases separating them. CDR3 sequence reads: CASSVTGVGNTIYF. For the CDR3, the DNA is TGTGCCAGCAGCGTCACCGGGGTGGGAAACACCATATATTTT.

There are a few counts of this clone. The same CDR3 is also encoded by other DNA sequences in this sample. J is TRBJ1-3 and V is TRBV19, with 8 positions matching TRBD1. The CDR3 consists of 16 residues. V lost 6 bases to trimming and J lost 1 base; unmatched junction nucleotides: 8. Germline V gene sequence: CDR1 LNHDA, CDR2 SQIVND (reference sequence). The CDR3 reads CASSRNRGSSGNTIYF. In nucleotides, the CDR3 is TGTGCCAGTAGCAGAAACAGGGGGTCTTCTGGAAACACCATATATTTT. Full variable domain (outside the CDR3, taken from reference TRBV19 and TRBJ1-3): DGGITQSPKYLFRKEGQNVTLSCEQNLNHDAMYWYRQDPGQGLRLIYYSQIVNDFQKGDIAEGYSVSREKKESFPLTVTSAQKNPTAFYLCASSRNRGSSGNTIYFGEGSWLTVV.

This clone has just a few counts. The chain couples TRBV19 to TRBJ2-7; D is unclear. The germline V gene has CDR1 LNHDA and CDR2 SQIVND (reference sequence). V was pared by 4 bases and J by 3 bases, with 13 bases between. This CDR3 has 14 residues. CDR3: CASSTLSSHYEQYF. The CDR3 bases are TGTGCCAGTAGTACCCTCTCCAGCCACTACGAGCAGTACTTC. The whole variable domain, remainder taken from reference TRBV19 and TRBJ2-7, is DGGITQSPKYLFRKEGQNVTLSCEQNLNHDAMYWYRQDPGQGLRLIYYSQIVNDFQKGDIAEGYSVSREKKESFPLTVTSAQKNPTAFYLCASSTLSSHYEQYFGPGTRLTVT.

The J gene is TRBJ2-1, the V gene TRBV19, with unresolved D. CDR1 and CDR2 (germline): LNHDA, SQIVND (reference sequence). Deletions cut 4 bases from V and 0 bases from J, with 10 bases between. The CDR3 spans 15 residues. CDR3 DNA sequence: TGTGCCAGTAGTAGGGCTGCGAGCTCCTACAATGAGCAGTTCTTC. Translated, it gives CASSRAASSYNEQFF.

This rearrangement joins TRBV5-6 to TRBJ1-1; TRBD1 aligns across 10 bases. The ends lost 0 bases at V and 5 bases at J; junction bases unmatched: 4. Germline V gives CDR1 SGHDT, CDR2 YYEEEE. The CDR3 consists of 15 residues. The CDR3 DNA reads as TGTGCCAGCAGCTTGGTGGGACAGGGGAGGACTGAAGCTTTCTTT. It specifies CASSLVGQGRTEAFF. Based on the CDR3 plus reference TRBV5-6 and TRBJ1-1, the full variable domain is DAGVTQSPTHLIKTRGQQVTLRCSPKSGHDTVSWYQQALGQGPQFIFQYYEEEERQRGNFPDRFSGHQFPNYSSELNVNALLLGDSALYLCASSLVGQGRTEAFFGQGTRLTVV.

The chain couples TRBV5-5 to TRBJ2-7; D ambiguous. Germline V CDR1 and CDR2: SGHKS, YYEKEE (reference sequence). The CDR3 has 14 residues. V was shortened by 0 bases and J by 3 bases, with 10 bases between the two germline ends. The DNA for the CDR3 is TGTGCCAGCAGCTTGGGGTTTAAGGACTACGAGCAGTACTTC. Protein sequence: CASSLGFKDYEQYF.

The chain recombines TRBV6-1 with TRBJ2-1; TRBD2 aligns across 7 bases. CDR1 and CDR2 from the germline V gene are MNHNS and SASEGT. The ends lost 8 bases at V and 5 bases at J; junction bases unmatched: 6. The CDR3 is made up of 13 amino acids. The DNA for the CDR3 is TGTGCCAGCCGGAAGCGGGGTAACAATGAGCAGTTCTTC. This translates into CASRKRGNNEQFF.

J is TRBJ2-7 and V is TRBV20-1; D may match TRBD1 or TRBD2 (6 bases each). CDR3 length: 11 amino acids. Germline loops: CDR1 DFQATT, CDR2 SNEGSKA (reference sequence). Trimming cost V 6 bases and J 5 bases, with 11 bases left between them. The chain's CDR3 is CSAVGGDEQYF. The CDR3 bases are TGCAGTGCGGTGGGGGGCGACGAGCAGTACTTC.

The chain uses TRBV16 and TRBJ1-5; no definite D call. Germline loops: CDR1 KGHSY, CDR2 FQNENV. Trimming removed 4 bases at V and 0 bases at J, with 22 bases between. CDR3 length: 19 residues. CDR3 nucleotide sequence: TGTGCCAGCAGCCGGGCCCGCTCGGCCGGGGAGTATAGCAATCAGCCCCAGCATTTT. It codes for CASSRARSAGEYSNQPQHF.

The V and J genes are TRBV5-1 and TRBJ2-1; TRBD1 or TRBD2 may be the D gene (5 bases each). Per germline, CDR1 SGHRS and CDR2 YFSETQ. This CDR3 has 14 amino acids. The V end was cut by 1 base, the J end by 9 bases, with 14 bases between. The CDR3 nucleotides are TGCGCCAGCAGCTTGAAGGGACCATTGAGTGAGCAGTTCTTC. Its protein is CASSLKGPLSEQFF.

The rearrangement links TRBV6-1 to TRBJ1-1; no reliable D call. The CDR3 contains 13 residues. V gave up 4 bases and J gave up 0 bases, with 6 bases separating them. CDR1 is MNHNS and CDR2 is SASEGT in the germline V gene. In DNA, the CDR3 is TGTGCCAGCAGTGGAAAGGTGAACACTGAAGCTTTCTTT. Its protein is CASSGKVNTEAFF.

CDR3 protein: CASSQGQGADTQYF. DNA for the CDR3: TGTGCCAGCAGTCAAGGACAGGGCGCAGATACGCAGTATTTT. The chain combines TRBV2 with TRBJ2-3; 8 positions agree with TRBD1. After removal of 5 bases from V and 4 bases from J, the junction contained 5 bases not matched to a gene. Germline V gene data show CDR1 as SNHLY and CDR2 as FYNNEI. The CDR3 spans 14 residues.

The sample holds one count of this clone. The J gene is TRBJ1-1, the V gene TRBV4-2; a weak D match, TRBD1 (6 bases). Germline V CDR1 and CDR2: LGHNA, YNFKEQ. The CDR3 is 17 residues long. The V and J ends lost 0 bases and 1 base respectively, with 15 bases between them. The CDR3, as DNA: TGTGCCAGCAGCCAAGAAGGTTCGGGACACCCGAACACTGAAGCTTTCTTT. Amino acid sequence: CASSQEGSGHPNTEAFF.

The chain is built from TRBV11-2 and TRBJ2-5; maybe TRBD1 (6 bases). The CDR3 spans 15 residues. V was trimmed by 5 bases and J by 5 bases, leaving 18 bases between them. Germline V gene sequence: CDR1 SGHAT, CDR2 FQNNGV. The DNA for the CDR3 is TGTGCCAGCAGCCCAGACCGGACCCAGGGGGAGACCCAGTACTTC. It codes for CASSPDRTQGETQYF.

The rearrangement joins TRBV18 to TRBJ1-2, with TRBD1 matching 10 bases. With 3 bases clipped from V and 3 bases from J, the junction kept 10 bases outside the gene matches. Germline V lookup: CDR1 KGHSH, CDR2 LQKENI. The CDR3 is made up of 17 amino acids. CDR3 bases: TGTGCCAGCTCACCCGAGACAGGGGGCGGAGGAGACTATGGCTACACCTTC. It is translated as CASSPETGGGGDYGYTF.